The clone carrying this T cell receptor (beta chain) was seen only a few times. This specimen belongs to a study of blood T cell repertoires in COVID-19. Overall study context: Collection of acute and convalescent COVID-19 samples took place in the United States, Italy and Spain. T cells, B-cell-depleted T cells, or PBMCs supplied cDNA or gDNA.

In the original processing: By means of reference gene primer amplification, nucleated cell counts were estimated. Libraries were prepared by immunoSEQ multiplex PCR; TCRdb keeps only in-frame clonotypes and omits some of them. For V, J and clone size, that table is used; D and trimming come from the DNA. The table lists more than 55,000 clones, over 90% of them singletons. The specimen was peripheral blood. The clonotype comes from a man between 50 and 59 years old with active COVID-19.

Here the CDR3 DNA reads TGCGCCAGCAGTTGGGTAGCCGATCTAGAGACCCAGTACTTC. This translates into CASSWVADLETQYF. The J gene is TRBJ2-5, the V gene TRBV5-1; D gene unclear. V lost 5 bases to trimming and J lost 4 bases, with 15 bases between them. The CDR3 has 14 residues. Germline loops: CDR1 SGHRS, CDR2 YFSETQ.